This TCR beta chain appears in the sequencing data of a study of identifying expanded T cells in peripheral blood. Comments on this clone: As yet, its antigen is unknown.

Repertoires were generated with immunoSEQ multiplex PCR, while TCRdb's copy carries only in-frame clones and drops some. The sample shows around 82,000 clones, 84% of them seen only once. Findings and limits, study-wide: Over about two and four weeks, about 15 and 19 clones changed, versus 1.2 between replicates. Approximately two-week clone count variance significantly increased as total template count grew.

Sequencing was carried out using blood. The source is a person between 18 and 75 years old in good health.

The CDR3 protein is CASSPQPAGSYEQYF. DNA for the CDR3: TGTGCCAGCAGCCCCCAGCCGGCGGGATCCTACGAGCAGTACTTC. The chain joins TRBV7-6 to TRBJ2-7; tentatively, D is TRBD2 (6 bases). Trimming stripped 5 bases from V and 1 base from J, with 15 bases between. CDR1 is SGHVS and CDR2 is FNYEAQ in the germline V gene. The CDR3 contains 15 residues.